The 31 T cell receptor beta chains below all came from one sample that was sequenced in a study of blood T cell repertoires in COVID-19. Assay: immunoSEQ multiplex PCR; the TCRdb copy retains only in-frame clones and omits some. The data show 35,000 to 40,000 clones, with almost 90% seen just once and over 10% held by the top ten. Material for sequencing was peripheral blood. These receptors came from a man aged 65 to 79 with acute or convalescent COVID-19.

The V gene is TRBV6-4, the J gene TRBJ2-3; possible D gene TRBD1, 5 bases. This CDR3 contains 15 residues. V shed 3 bases and J shed 0 bases, with 10 bases lying between them. Germline CDR1 reads MRHNA; CDR2 reads SNTAGT. The CDR3 bases are TGTGCCAGCAGTGAAGGGGCCAGAAGCACAGATACGCAGTATTTT. It encodes CASSEGARSTDTQYF.

The V call is TRBV2, the J call TRBJ1-4; D gene ambiguous. Germline V gene sequence: CDR1 SNHLY, CDR2 FYNNEI. The CDR3 loop spans 15 amino acids. Trimming took off 1 base at V and 2 bases at J, with 8 bases between the two ends. CDR3 bases: TGTGCCAGCAGTGAAGGTAGATGGACTAATGAAAAACTGTTTTTT. It codes for CASSEGRWTNEKLFF.

This chain links TRBV6-5 with TRBJ2-5, with 9 nucleotides matching TRBD1. V lost 5 bases, J lost 2 bases, and 6 bases stayed unmatched. The germline CDR1 and CDR2 sequences are MNHEY and SVGAGI. CDR3 size: 15 residues. CDR3 loop: CASSTPDRGQETQYF. For the CDR3, the DNA is TGTGCCAGCAGTACCCCGGACAGGGGACAAGAGACCCAGTACTTC.

This chain uses TRBV18 with TRBJ2-3, with D hard to call. Germline V lookup: CDR1 KGHSH, CDR2 LQKENI. The CDR3 consists of 15 residues. Trimming shortened V by 5 bases and J by 0 bases, and 12 bases separated the two germline ends. The CDR3 reads CASSENHPSTDTQYF. The CDR3 DNA is TGTGCCAGCTCAGAGAATCACCCTAGCACAGATACGCAGTATTTT.

The chain uses TRBV18 and TRBJ1-3; a possible D gene is TRBD1 (6 bases). The V gene lost 3 bases and the J gene lost 0 bases, with 12 bases spanning the gap. There are 16 residues in the CDR3. Germline V gene sequence: CDR1 KGHSH, CDR2 LQKENI. The CDR3, as DNA: TGTGCCAGCTCACCGTGGACAGCGAGCTCTGGAAACACCATATATTTT. This gives the protein CASSPWTASSGNTIYF.

The rearrangement joins TRBV18 to TRBJ2-5; weak D call: TRBD1 (5 bases). The germline V gene has CDR1 KGHSH and CDR2 LQKENI. The V and J ends lost 0 bases and 5 bases respectively, with 16 bases between them. The CDR3 extends over 16 amino acids. CDR3 sequence reads: CASSPPGALTRETQYF. The CDR3 nucleotides are TGTGCCAGCTCACCACCAGGGGCACTCACGCGGGAGACCCAGTACTTC. The full variable domain, completed using reference TRBV18 and TRBJ2-5, is NAGVMQNPRHLVRRRGQEARLRCSPMKGHSHVYWYRQLPEEGLKFMVYLQKENIIDESGMPKERFSAEFPKEGPSILRIQQVVRGDSAAYFCASSPPGALTRETQYFGPGTRLLVL.

The rearrangement uses TRBV27 and TRBJ1-1, with 10 bases aligning to TRBD1. Germline loops: CDR1 MNHEY, CDR2 SMNVEV (reference sequence). V gave up 3 bases and J gave up 0 bases; unmatched junction bases: 4. CDR3 length: 16 residues. The CDR3 loop is CASSFRQGALNTEAFF. The CDR3 bases are TGTGCCAGCAGTTTTAGACAGGGGGCGCTGAACACTGAAGCTTTCTTT.

The genes are TRBV7-2 and TRBJ2-1; 14 nucleotides match TRBD2. The CDR3 runs to 13 residues. Per germline, CDR1 SGHTA and CDR2 FQGNSA. The V gene end was trimmed by 11 bases and the J gene end by 7 bases; junction bases not matched to a gene: 4. CDR3 coding DNA: TGTGCCTCAGGGACTAGCGGGAGAAATGAGCAGTTCTTC. Translating it yields CASGTSGRNEQFF.

The V and J genes are TRBV6-5 and TRBJ2-5, with D perhaps matching TRBD2 (6 bases). The V gene's germline CDR1 is MNHEY and CDR2 SVGAGI. Trimming took 10 bases from V and 7 from J, leaving 13 bases between them. The CDR3 spans 11 residues. The CDR3 DNA reads TGTGCCATCAGGGAGGCCCCGACCCAGTACTTC. Amino acid sequence: CAIREAPTQYF.

Only a few counts were recorded for this clone. The V call is TRBV6-1, the J call TRBJ1-1; perhaps TRBD1 as D (5 bases). There are 15 residues in the CDR3. Trimming left V 1 base short and J 1 base short, with 10 bases between. CDR1 and CDR2 (germline): MNHNS, SASEGT. CDR3 amino acids: CASSEGGGWNTEAFF. The CDR3 DNA sequence: TGTGCCAGCAGTGAAGGTGGGGGGTGGAACACTGAAGCTTTCTTT.

This sequence joins TRBV6-2 or TRBV6-3 and TRBJ2-7, with TRBD2 matching 14 bases. The CDR3 covers 18 residues. V was clipped by 5 bases and J by 3 bases; unmatched bases: 12. Per the germline V gene, CDR1 is MNHEY and CDR2 is SVGEGT. CDR3: CASSTFVVGTSGSYEQYF. The DNA for the CDR3 is TGTGCCAGCAGTACCTTCGTCGTTGGGACTAGCGGGAGCTACGAGCAGTACTTC.

The gene calls are TRBV28 and TRBJ2-1, with TRBD2 identical over 13 bases. The CDR3 sequence is 16 residues long. Germline CDR1 and CDR2: MDHEN and SYDVKM. Trimming at V came to 2 bases and at J to 7 bases, leaving 5 bases not matched to a gene. In nucleotides, the CDR3 is TGTGCCAGCAGTTTACATGGGACTAGCGGGAAGAATGAGCAGTTCTTC. Its translation is CASSLHGTSGKNEQFF.

V gene TRBV2 combines with J gene TRBJ1-3; 11 bases map to TRBD1. With 5 bases clipped from V and 2 bases from J, the junction kept 5 bases outside the gene matches. This CDR3 is 16 amino acids long. In germline, CDR1 is SNHLY, CDR2 FYNNEI. CDR3 bases: TGTGCCAGCAGTTACTCGGGACAGGGGGCTGGAAACACCATATATTTT. Its protein is CASSYSGQGAGNTIYF.

The chain uses TRBV7-2 and TRBJ2-3, with TRBD1 identical over 11 bases. From germline, CDR1 is SGHTA and CDR2 FQGNSA. The CDR3 totals 16 residues. J lost 4 bases, V lost 4 bases, and 7 bases had no gene match. The CDR3 DNA reads TGTGCCAGCAGCTCGCCGGGACAGGGGGTCCCAGATACGCAGTATTTT. Its translation is CASSSPGQGVPDTQYF.

The chain joins TRBV2 to TRBJ2-7, with D tentatively TRBD2 (6 bases). The CDR3 covers 14 residues. The V gene lost 4 bases and the J gene lost 2 bases, with 12 bases spanning the gap. Germline V lookup: CDR1 SNHLY, CDR2 FYNNEI. CDR3 bases: TGTGCCAGCAGTGCTCTGCGCGGGGCCTACGAGCAGTACTTC. Its protein product is CASSALRGAYEQYF.

The chain uses TRBV5-1 and TRBJ2-5; maybe TRBD2 (6 bases). Germline values: CDR1 SGHRS, CDR2 YFSETQ. The V gene lost 1 base and the J gene lost 2 bases, with 12 bases spanning the gap. The CDR3 covers 15 residues. The CDR3 region has the DNA TGCGCCAGCAGCTTGATTCCAGGAGGGCAAGAGACCCAGTACTTC. Translation: CASSLIPGGQETQYF.

This clone was observed once. The chain carries TRBV7-8 and TRBJ2-1; 7 bases align to TRBD1. The CDR3 is made up of 17 amino acids. CDR1 SGHVS and CDR2 FQNEAQ come from the germline V gene. The V and J ends lost 5 bases and 9 bases, in that order; junction bases with no gene match: 19. CDR3 bases: TGTGCCAGCAGCACTCGGACAGGTTCGGCGACAACAGGTGAGCAGTTCTTC. It specifies CASSTRTGSATTGEQFF.

The V and J genes are TRBV19 and TRBJ2-2; D gene uncertain. CDR1 and CDR2 (germline): LNHDA, SQIVND (reference sequence). V was pared by 8 bases and J by 7 bases, with 17 bases between. The CDR3 totals 14 residues. The CDR3 is CASRHPQMGGELFF. CDR3 nucleotides: TGTGCCAGTCGACACCCCCAGATGGGCGGGGAGCTGTTTTTT.

The J gene is TRBJ1-6, the V gene TRBV6-6, with D perhaps TRBD1 (5 bases). Trimming stripped 2 bases from V and 8 bases from J, with 13 bases between. This CDR3 is built from 15 residues. Germline-derived CDR1 and CDR2 are MNHNY and SVGAGI (reference sequence). The CDR3 spells CASSYRQILDSPLHF. CDR3 nucleotide sequence: TGTGCCAGCAGTTACCGACAGATTCTGGATTCACCCCTCCACTTT.

This chain uses TRBV7-8 with TRBJ1-2; the match to TRBD1 covers 8 bases. CDR3 size: 15 residues. With V trimmed by 5 bases and J by 4 bases, 9 bases remained unmatched. Germline V gene sequence: CDR1 SGHVS, CDR2 FQNEAQ. CDR3 in amino acids: CASSPQGGNAYGYTF. DNA of the CDR3: TGTGCCAGCAGCCCACAGGGGGGAAACGCCTATGGCTACACCTTC. Looking up the rest from reference TRBV7-8 and TRBJ1-2 gives the full variable domain: GAGVSQSPRYKVAKRGQDVALRCDPISGHVSLFWYQQALGQGPEFLTYFQNEAQLDKSGLPSDRFFAERPEGSVSTLKIQRTQQEDSAVYLCASSPQGGNAYGYTFGSGTRLTVV.

The chain joins TRBV7-2 to TRBJ1-4; 9 nucleotides match TRBD1. The trim removed 5 bases at V and 5 bases at J, leaving 6 bases unmatched. This CDR3 is built from 15 residues. CDR1 SGHTA and CDR2 FQGNSA come from the germline V gene. In nucleotides, the CDR3 is TGTGCCAGCAGCGCCCTTGGGACAGGGAATGAAAAACTGTTTTTT. Translating gives CASSALGTGNEKLFF.

The V gene is TRBV7-2, the J gene TRBJ2-3; possibly TRBD2 for D (6 bases). The V end was cut by 3 bases, the J end by 6 bases, with 7 bases between. The CDR3 runs 12 residues. Looked up from germline, CDR1 is SGHTA and CDR2 is FQGNSA. Here the CDR3 DNA reads TGTGCCAGCAGCTTCCTAGCGGATACGCAGTATTTT. It specifies CASSFLADTQYF.

The gene calls are TRBV7-3 and TRBJ2-7, with 7 bases that match TRBD2. This CDR3 region has 15 residues. From germline, CDR1 is SGHTA and CDR2 FQGTGA. V lost 5 bases to trimming and J lost 0 bases; unmatched junction nucleotides: 7. Here the CDR3 reads CASSPGGTISYEQYF. The CDR3 coding sequence is TGTGCCAGCAGCCCTGGGGGGACTATCTCCTACGAGCAGTACTTC.

This chain connects TRBV3-1 (or the pseudogene TRBV3-2) to TRBJ1-4; D call uncertain. The length of the CDR3 is 12 residues. Trimming cost V 2 bases and J 6 bases, with 4 bases left between them. Germline V lookup: CDR1 LGHDT, CDR2 YNNKEL (reference sequence). The CDR3 nucleotides read TGTGCCAGCAGCCAATCCGATGAAAAACTGTTTTTT. This gives the protein CASSQSDEKLFF.

This clone was detected once. The chain combines TRBV10-3 with TRBJ1-2, with D possibly being TRBD1 (5 bases). Germline CDR1 is ENHRY and CDR2 is SYGVKD. This CDR3 is built from 13 residues. Deletions cut 3 bases from V and 6 bases from J, with 11 bases between. The CDR3 region has the DNA TGTGCCATCAGTGACAGGGCGCCCCATGGCTACACCTTC. Its protein is CAISDRAPHGYTF.

CDR3 nucleotides: TGTGCCAGCAGCTTAGTAGGGACAGGAAGCTCCTACAATGAGCAGTTCTTC. Protein: CASSLVGTGSSYNEQFF. V is TRBV7-9 and J is TRBJ2-1, with 8 bases fitting TRBD1. Germline V gene sequence: CDR1 SEHNR, CDR2 FQNEAQ (reference sequence). V was pared by 1 base and J by 0 bases, with 5 bases of the junction left unmatched. The length of the CDR3 is 17 residues.

This sequence joins TRBV9 and TRBJ2-5, with 9 bases identical to TRBD1. Per the germline V gene, CDR1 is SGDLS and CDR2 is YYNGEE. V lost 4 bases to trimming and J lost 5 bases; unmatched junction nucleotides: 9. The CDR3 has 15 residues. In DNA form, the CDR3 reads TGTGCCAGCAGCCCAAGGACAGGGGATGGGGAGACCCAGTACTTC. Translating it yields CASSPRTGDGETQYF.

This clone was detected once. The chain is built from TRBV6-2 or TRBV6-3 and TRBJ1-5, with D possibly matching TRBD1 (6 bases). The germline V gene encodes CDR1 MNHEY and CDR2 SVGEGT. The CDR3 totals 15 residues. V was cut by 5 bases and J by 3 bases, with 14 bases left in between. CDR3 in amino acids: CASSPPHRVNQPQHF. The CDR3 DNA reads as TGTGCCAGCAGTCCCCCCCACAGGGTCAATCAGCCCCAGCATTTT.

The chain combines TRBV7-8 with TRBJ2-5; TRBD1 aligns across 8 bases. J gave up 3 bases and V 4 bases, and 13 bases lay outside the gene matches. Germline loops: CDR1 SGHVS, CDR2 FQNEAQ. The CDR3 runs 17 residues. The CDR3 loop is CASSSLRGRGREETQYF. Written as DNA, the CDR3 is TGTGCCAGCAGCTCGCTCAGGGGCAGGGGGCGCGAAGAGACCCAGTACTTC. Using reference TRBV7-8 and TRBJ2-5 for the parts outside the CDR3, the full variable domain is GAGVSQSPRYKVAKRGQDVALRCDPISGHVSLFWYQQALGQGPEFLTYFQNEAQLDKSGLPSDRFFAERPEGSVSTLKIQRTQQEDSAVYLCASSSLRGRGREETQYFGPGTRLLVL.

This clone is judged medium-sized. The rearrangement links TRBV6-4 to TRBJ2-1; 11 positions match TRBD2. Germline V gene data show CDR1 as MRHNA and CDR2 as SNTAGT. V was clipped by 1 base and J by 7 bases; unmatched bases: 0. This CDR3 has 14 amino acids. This CDR3 is CASSDLAGGNEQFF. The CDR3 bases are TGTGCCAGCAGTGACTTAGCGGGAGGGAATGAGCAGTTCTTC.

The chain has TRBV18 and TRBJ1-1, with no clear D. Trimming cost V 2 bases and J 5 bases, with 12 bases left between them. This CDR3 region has 14 residues. Germline V gives CDR1 KGHSH, CDR2 LQKENI. The CDR3: CASSPFDRRTEAFF. CDR3 nucleotides: TGTGCCAGCTCACCATTCGATAGGAGGACTGAAGCTTTCTTT.